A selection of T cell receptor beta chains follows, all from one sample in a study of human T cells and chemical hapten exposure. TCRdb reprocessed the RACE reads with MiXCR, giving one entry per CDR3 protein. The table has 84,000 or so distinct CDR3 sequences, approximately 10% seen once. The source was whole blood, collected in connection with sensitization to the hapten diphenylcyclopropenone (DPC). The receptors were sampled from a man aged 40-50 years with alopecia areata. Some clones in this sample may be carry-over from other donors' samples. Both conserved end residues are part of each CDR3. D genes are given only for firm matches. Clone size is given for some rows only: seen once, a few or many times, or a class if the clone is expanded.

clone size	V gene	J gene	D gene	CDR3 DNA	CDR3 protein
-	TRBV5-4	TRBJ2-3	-	TGTGCCAGCAGCTTGTTTGGAGATACGCAGTATTTT	CASSLFGDTQYF
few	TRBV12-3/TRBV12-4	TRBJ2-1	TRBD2	TGTGCCAGCAGTTTGCGGGGGGGCCTCCTCAATGAGCAGTTCTTC	CASSLRGGLLNEQFF
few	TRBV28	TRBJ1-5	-	TGTGCCAGCAGTTTTGACATGTCGGCTCAGCCCCAGCATTTT	CASSFDMSAQPQHF
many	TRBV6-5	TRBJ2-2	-	TGTGCCAGCAGTTACAACACCGGGGAGCTGTTTTTT	CASSYNTGELFF
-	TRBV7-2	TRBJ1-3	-	TGTGCCAGCAGTGCCTCTGGAAACACCATATATTTT	CASSASGNTIYF
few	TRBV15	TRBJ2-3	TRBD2	TGTGCCACCAGCACTCGACACCCCGGACTAGCGGGAGGGGGCACAGATACGCAGTATTTT	CATSTRHPGLAGGGTDTQYF
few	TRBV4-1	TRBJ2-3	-	TGCGCCAGCAGCCCCCCAGAAGCGCATACGCAGTATTTT	CASSPPEAHTQYF
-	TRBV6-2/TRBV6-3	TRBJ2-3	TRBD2	TGTGCCAGCAGTTACTCGAGGCTAGCGGGAGGAAGGGATACGCAGTATTTT	CASSYSRLAGGRDTQYF
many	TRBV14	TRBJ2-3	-	TGTGCCAGCAGCCAAGGGACACTCTTCACAGATACGCAGTATTTT	CASSQGTLFTDTQYF
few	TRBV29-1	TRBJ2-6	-	TGCAGCGTTAAACAGGACTCTGGGGCCAACGTCCTGACTTTC	CSVKQDSGANVLTF
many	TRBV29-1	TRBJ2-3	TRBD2	TGCAGCACTAAACTAGCGGGTAGCACAGATACGCAGTATTTT	CSTKLAGSTDTQYF
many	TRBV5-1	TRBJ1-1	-	TGCGCCAGCAGCCCCGGCGGAGTAAGGGATGAAGCTTTCTTT	CASSPGGVRDEAFF
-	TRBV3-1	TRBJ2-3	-	TGTGCCAGCAGCCGACGCGCGGGCGACGCGCAGTATTTT	CASSRRAGDAQYF
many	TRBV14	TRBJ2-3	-	TGTGCCAGCAGCCAAGACCGGGGGACAGATACGCAGTATTTT	CASSQDRGTDTQYF
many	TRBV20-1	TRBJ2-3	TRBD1	TGCAGTGCTAACAGGGGGTGGGGCTTAACAGATACGCAGTATTTT	CSANRGWGLTDTQYF
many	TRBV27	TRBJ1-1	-	TGTGCCAGCAGTCCCCGGCCCCTCAGGGAAGCTTTCTTT	CASSPRPLREAFF
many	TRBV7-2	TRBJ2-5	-	TGTGCCAGCAGCTTAAAACCCGCCAGGACCCAGTACTTC	CASSLKPARTQYF
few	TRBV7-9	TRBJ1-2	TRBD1	TGTGCCAGCAGCTTAGCTCAAAGGACAGGGGGCAACTACACCTTC	CASSLAQRTGGNYTF
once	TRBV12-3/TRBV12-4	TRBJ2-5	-	TGTGCCAGCAGTCGGATCGGGGAGACCCAGTACTTC	CASSRIGETQYF
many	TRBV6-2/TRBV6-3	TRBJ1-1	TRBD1	TGTGCCAGCCATCCAGGGGGCGCGATTACTGAAGCTTTCTTT	CASHPGGAITEAFF
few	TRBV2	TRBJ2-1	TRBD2	TGTGCCAGCAGAACCCCTAAGACTAGCGACAGAGAGAATGAGCAGTTCTTC	CASRTPKTSDRENEQFF
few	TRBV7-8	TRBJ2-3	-	TGTGCCAGCAGCTCACTAGAAATTAGCGCAGATACGCAGTATTTT	CASSSLEISADTQYF